This T cell receptor (beta chain) is from a study of blood T cell repertoires in COVID-19. Across the whole study: Acute-phase and convalescent COVID-19 samples originated in the United States, Italy and Spain. Sources were T cells, B-cell-depleted T cells, or PBMCs; the material itself was cDNA or gDNA.

In the study's own analysis: Counts of nucleated cells, estimated from reference gene primer amplification, were obtained. The data were produced by immunoSEQ multiplex PCR, yet TCRdb's version contains in-frame clones alone and is incomplete. V, J and clone size were drawn from that table, and D and trimming were deduced from the DNA. Counted here are some 230,000 clones, roughly four fifths occurring once; the ten biggest clones make up around 6.8%. V was pared by 5 bases and J by 2 bases, with 13 bases between. Germline-derived CDR1 and CDR2 are SEHNR and FQNEAQ (reference sequence). The CDR3 runs to 14 residues.

The chain couples TRBV7-9 to TRBJ2-7, with D tentatively TRBD2 (5 bases). The TCR comes from a woman aged 50 to 65 with acute or convalescent COVID-19. Input material: peripheral blood. DNA for the CDR3: TGTGCCAGCAGCAGCCCGGGATTAACCTACGAGCAGTACTTC. Protein: CASSSPGLTYEQYF.